Listed below are T cell receptor beta chains from one sample, sequenced in a study of T cells in Graves' hyperthyroidism and ophthalmopathy. TCRdb recomputed calls from the multiplex PCR reads with MiXCR, one row per CDR3 protein. In the table there are 550,000 to 850,000 distinct CDR3 sequences, 15% to 20% of which are singletons. The specimen was blood. The source of these receptors is a woman in her forties or fifties with Graves' hyperthyroidism that later progressed to Graves' ophthalmopathy. Each CDR3 is given with its conserved first and last residue. A D gene is named only where the DNA matches it firmly. Not all rows give a size; the values are once, few, many and, for expanded clones, a class.

TRBJ2-3	-	TRBV2	13	many	TGTGCCAACAACAAGGGGTCCACAGATACGCAGTATTTT	CANNKGSTDTQYF
TRBJ2-5	TRBD2	TRBV6-2/TRBV6-3	18	many	TGTGCCAGCAGTTACACGACGTCTAGCGGGGGTCCCCAAGAGACCCAGTACTTC	CASSYTTSSGGPQETQYF
TRBJ2-7	-	TRBV4-2	14	once	TGTGCCAGCAGCCAAGATAATCAGGGGTATGAGCAGTACTTC	CASSQDNQGYEQYF
TRBJ2-7	-	TRBV2	15	-	TGTGCCAGCAGCGCAGACGGGTCCAGCTCCTACAAGCAGTACTTC	CASSADGSSSYKQYF
TRBJ1-1	-	TRBV10-3	15	many	TGTGCCATCAGTGACCCACAGGGCCAGAACACTGAAGCTTTCTTT	CAISDPQGQNTEAFF
TRBJ2-5	-	TRBV20-1	13	-	TGCAGCACTGCCGTAGGGGTCCAAGAGACCCAGTACTTC	CSTAVGVQETQYF
TRBJ2-6	TRBD2	TRBV6-1	18	many	TGTGCCAGCAGGTCTAGCGGGGGGCGGCACTCTGGGGCCAACGTCCTGACTTTC	CASRSSGGRHSGANVLTF
TRBJ2-7	-	TRBV6-6	14	many	TGTGCCAGCAGTTACTTCGGGGTTCGAGGCGAGCAGTACTTC	CASSYFGVRGEQYF
TRBJ1-5	TRBD1	TRBV20-1	15	many	TGCAGTGCTAGAGATCTTGGACAGGGAGATCAGCCCCAGCATTTT	CSARDLGQGDQPQHF
TRBJ1-2	-	TRBV7-9	14	few	TGTGCCAGCAGTTCGACGACTGAAACTTATGGCTACACCTTC	CASSSTTETYGYTF
TRBJ2-7	-	TRBV3-1	13	many	TGTGCCAGCAGCCAAGAAGATGCCTACGAGCAGTACTTC	CASSQEDAYEQYF
TRBJ1-4	TRBD1	TRBV3-1	15	few	TGTGCCAGCAGCCAAAGTCCAGGGGGCGAAGAAAAACTGTTTTTT	CASSQSPGGEEKLFF
TRBJ2-5	-	TRBV9	15	many	TGTGCCAGCAGCGTAGACGGCCAGAGGTCAGAGACCCAGTACTTC	CASSVDGQRSETQYF
TRBJ1-5	-	TRBV19	15	-	TGTGCCAGTAGTCCGGTGCATAGAGGCAATCAGCCCCAGCATTTT	CASSPVHRGNQPQHF
TRBJ1-2	-	TRBV11-2	14	many	TGTGCCAGCAGCTTAGCAGGGATTAACTATGGCTACACCTTC	CASSLAGINYGYTF
TRBJ1-6	TRBD1	TRBV19	17	-	TGTGCCAGTAGTCTAATCTCCGGGACAGGGTATAATTCACCCCTCCACTTT	CASSLISGTGYNSPLHF
TRBJ1-6	TRBD1	TRBV2	18	many	TGTGCCAGCAGTGACGAACGCCCCGGGACAGTGGCGAATTCACCCCTCCACTTT	CASSDERPGTVANSPLHF
TRBJ2-5	TRBD2	TRBV29-1	16	-	TGCAGCGTTGAGCCGGGGACTAGCGCGAATCAAGAGACCCAGTACTTC	CSVEPGTSANQETQYF
TRBJ2-1	TRBD1	TRBV10-2	14	-	TGCGCCAGCGAGGGACAGACCGCCTACAATGAGCAGTTCTTC	CASEGQTAYNEQFF
TRBJ2-1	-	TRBV15	17	few	TGTGCCACCAGCAGAGATTACGATCAGGGGGGAACCAATGAGCAGTTCTTC	CATSRDYDQGGTNEQFF
TRBJ1-1	-	TRBV11-2	13	many	TGTGCCAGCAGCATAACGGTGAACACTGAAGCTTTCTTT	CASSITVNTEAFF
TRBJ2-5	-	TRBV7-2	15	many	TGTGCCAGCAGCTTAGGGCTAGGCACCGGGGAGACCCAGTACTTC	CASSLGLGTGETQYF
TRBJ1-5	TRBD1	TRBV20-1	16	-	TGCAGTGCTAGAGATAGGGGACAGGGTCTCAATCAGCCCCAGCATTTT	CSARDRGQGLNQPQHF
TRBJ2-1	-	TRBV7-9	16	-	TGTGCCAGCAGCTTAGCATATCGGCAGGGGAGCGATGAGCAGTTCTTC	CASSLAYRQGSDEQFF
TRBJ2-2	-	TRBV5-1	16	-	TGCGCCAGCAGCTTGGCGTCACGGCCGAACACCGGGGAGCTGTTTTTT	CASSLASRPNTGELFF
TRBJ1-6	-	TRBV7-9	18	many	TGTGCCAGCAGCTTAGCGCGGGGATCAGCGGCCGGGAATTCACCCCTCCACTTT	CASSLARGSAAGNSPLHF
TRBJ2-1	-	TRBV27	18	many	TGTGCCAGCAGTTTAGGCCCTAATAGTAGGGTGGGGAGCAATGAGCAGTTCTTC	CASSLGPNSRVGSNEQFF
TRBJ1-4	TRBD1	TRBV3-1	14	-	TGTGCCAGCAGGACACGGGACAGGGGAGAAAAACTGTTTTTT	CASRTRDRGEKLFF
TRBJ1-5	-	TRBV30	13	many	TGTGCCTGGAGTGCCGAGGGGGATGTACCCCAGCATTTT	CAWSAEGDVPQHF
TRBJ2-2	TRBD1	TRBV13	17	-	TGTGCCAGCAGCCGGTCCGGGACAGGGGGGATTCCCGGGGAGCTGTTTTTT	CASSRSGTGGIPGELFF
TRBJ1-2	-	TRBV18	13	many	TGTGCCAGCTCACCGGGGGGCCAGTATGGCTACACCTTC	CASSPGGQYGYTF